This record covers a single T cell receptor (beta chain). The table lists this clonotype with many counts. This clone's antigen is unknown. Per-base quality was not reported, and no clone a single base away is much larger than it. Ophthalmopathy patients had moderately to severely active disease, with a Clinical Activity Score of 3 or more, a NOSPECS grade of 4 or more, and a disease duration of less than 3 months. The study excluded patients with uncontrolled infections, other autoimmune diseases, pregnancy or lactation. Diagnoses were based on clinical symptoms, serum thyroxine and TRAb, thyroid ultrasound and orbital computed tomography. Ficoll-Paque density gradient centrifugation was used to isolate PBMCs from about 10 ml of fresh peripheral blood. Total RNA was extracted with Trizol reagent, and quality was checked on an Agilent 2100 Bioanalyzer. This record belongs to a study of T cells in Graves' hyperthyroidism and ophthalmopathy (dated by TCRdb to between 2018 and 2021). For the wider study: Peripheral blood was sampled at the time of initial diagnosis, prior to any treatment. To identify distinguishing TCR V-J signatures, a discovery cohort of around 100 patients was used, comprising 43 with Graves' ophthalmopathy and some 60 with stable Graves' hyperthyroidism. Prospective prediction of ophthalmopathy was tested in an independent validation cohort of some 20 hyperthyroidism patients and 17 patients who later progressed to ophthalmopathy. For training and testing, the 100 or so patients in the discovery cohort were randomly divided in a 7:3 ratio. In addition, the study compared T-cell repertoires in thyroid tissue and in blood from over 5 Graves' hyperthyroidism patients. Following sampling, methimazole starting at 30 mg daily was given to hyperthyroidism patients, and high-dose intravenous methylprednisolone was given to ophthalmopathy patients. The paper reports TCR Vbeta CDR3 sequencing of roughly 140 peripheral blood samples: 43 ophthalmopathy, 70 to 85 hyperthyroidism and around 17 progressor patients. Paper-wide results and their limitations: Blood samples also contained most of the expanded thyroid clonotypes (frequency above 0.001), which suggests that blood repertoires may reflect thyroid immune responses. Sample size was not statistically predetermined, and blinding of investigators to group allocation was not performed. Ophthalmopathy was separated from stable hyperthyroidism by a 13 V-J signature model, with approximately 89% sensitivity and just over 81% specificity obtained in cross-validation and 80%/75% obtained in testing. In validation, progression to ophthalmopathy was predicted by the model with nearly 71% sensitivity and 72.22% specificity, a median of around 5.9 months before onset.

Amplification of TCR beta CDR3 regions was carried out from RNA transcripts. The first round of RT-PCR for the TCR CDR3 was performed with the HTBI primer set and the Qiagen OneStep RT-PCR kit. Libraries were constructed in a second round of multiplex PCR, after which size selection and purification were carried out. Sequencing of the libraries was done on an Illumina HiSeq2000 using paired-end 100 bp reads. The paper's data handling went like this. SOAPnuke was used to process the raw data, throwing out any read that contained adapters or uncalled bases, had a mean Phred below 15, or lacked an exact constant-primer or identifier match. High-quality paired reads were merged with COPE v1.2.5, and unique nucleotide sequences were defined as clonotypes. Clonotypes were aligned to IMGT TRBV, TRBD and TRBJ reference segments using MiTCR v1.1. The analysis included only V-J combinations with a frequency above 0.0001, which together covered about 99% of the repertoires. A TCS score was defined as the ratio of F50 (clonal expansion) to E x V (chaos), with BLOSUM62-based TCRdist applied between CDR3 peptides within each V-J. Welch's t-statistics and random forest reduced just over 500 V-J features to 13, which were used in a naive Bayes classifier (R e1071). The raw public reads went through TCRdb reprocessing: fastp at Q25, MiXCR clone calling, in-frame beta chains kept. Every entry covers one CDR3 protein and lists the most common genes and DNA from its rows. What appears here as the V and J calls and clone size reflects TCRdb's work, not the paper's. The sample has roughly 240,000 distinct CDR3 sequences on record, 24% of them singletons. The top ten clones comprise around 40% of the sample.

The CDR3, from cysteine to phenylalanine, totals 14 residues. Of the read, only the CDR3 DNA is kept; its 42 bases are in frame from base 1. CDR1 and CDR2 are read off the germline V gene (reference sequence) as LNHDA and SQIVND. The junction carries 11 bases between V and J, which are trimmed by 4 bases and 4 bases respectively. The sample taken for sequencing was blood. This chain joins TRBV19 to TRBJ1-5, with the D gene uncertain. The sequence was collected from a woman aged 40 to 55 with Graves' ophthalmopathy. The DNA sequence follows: TGTGCCAGTAGTACAACAGACTTTAATCAGCCCCAGCATTTT. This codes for CASSTTDFNQPQHF.